This T cell receptor (beta chain) was captured in a study of graft-versus-host responses after intestinal transplantation. Study context: Those transplanted obtained multivisceral, liver-intestinal, or isolated intestinal grafts. Study-wide results and caveats: Allografts from individuals with graft-donor T cell macrochimerism displayed high graft-versus-host to host-versus-graft clonal ratios. With peak circulating GvH clone levels came an association with early post-transplant HvG declines.

On this clone: Its antigen is currently unknown. This specimen includes other DNA sequences encoding the same CDR3.

Libraries were prepared by immunoSEQ multiplex PCR; TCRdb keeps only in-frame clonotypes and omits some of them. This sample has approximately 32,000 clones, with about 95% found just once. In germline, CDR1 is MDHEN, CDR2 SYDVKM. The V end was cut by 2 bases, the J end by 0 bases, with 8 bases between. The CDR3 consists of 15 residues. This TCR was recovered from a human patient who received an intestinal transplant, so some T cells may come from the graft donor. This specimen consisted of PBMCs, obtained 16 days after intestinal transplant. This chain connects TRBV28 to TRBJ2-4; either TRBD1 or TRBD2 may fit D (5 bases each). For the CDR3, the DNA is TGTGCCAGCAGTTTACCAGGGACAGCCAAAAACATTCAGTACTTC. Translated, it gives CASSLPGTAKNIQYF.